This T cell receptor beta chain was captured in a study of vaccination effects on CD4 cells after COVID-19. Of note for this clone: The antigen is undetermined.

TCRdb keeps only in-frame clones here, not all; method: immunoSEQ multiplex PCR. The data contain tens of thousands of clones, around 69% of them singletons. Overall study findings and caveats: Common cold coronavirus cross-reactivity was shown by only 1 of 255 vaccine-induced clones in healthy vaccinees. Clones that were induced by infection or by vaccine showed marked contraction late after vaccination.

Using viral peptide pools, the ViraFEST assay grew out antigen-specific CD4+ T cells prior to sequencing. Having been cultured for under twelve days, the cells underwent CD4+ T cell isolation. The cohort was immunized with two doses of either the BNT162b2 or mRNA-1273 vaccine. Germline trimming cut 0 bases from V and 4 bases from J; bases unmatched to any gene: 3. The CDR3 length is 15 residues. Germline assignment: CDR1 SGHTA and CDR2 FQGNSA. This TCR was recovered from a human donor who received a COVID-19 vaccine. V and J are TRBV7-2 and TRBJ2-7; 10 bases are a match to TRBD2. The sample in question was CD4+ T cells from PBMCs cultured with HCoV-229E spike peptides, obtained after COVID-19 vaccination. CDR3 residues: CASSLAVAGGYEQYV. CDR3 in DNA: TGTGCCAGCAGCTTAGCTGTAGCGGGGGGATACGAGCAGTACGTC.